The 16 T cell receptor beta chains given below trace back to one sample, sequenced in a study of cytomegalovirus exposure and HLA in healthy donors. The data were produced by immunoSEQ multiplex PCR, yet TCRdb's version contains in-frame clones alone and is incomplete. The sample lists about 150,000 clones; 70% to 90% were seen once. The source material was PBMCs. The receptors were sampled from a man between 18 and 35 years old in good health and CMV-seropositive.

This chain links TRBV4-1 with TRBJ1-3, with unresolved D. The germline gives CDR1 MGHRA, CDR2 YSYEKL. Trimming pared 4 bases from V and 4 bases from J, leaving 14 bases between. There are 15 residues in the CDR3. The CDR3 is CASSRPEAPGNTIYF. The CDR3 bases are TGCGCCAGCAGCCGTCCGGAGGCGCCCGGAAACACCATATATTTT.

The chain joins TRBV30 to TRBJ1-5; D possibly corresponds to TRBD1 (5 bases). The CDR3 contains 14 residues. Between the trimmed V and J ends, which lost 0 bases and 6 bases, there was a span of 12 bases. In germline, CDR1 is GTSNPN, CDR2 SVGIG (reference sequence). The CDR3 is CAWSVAGLVQPQHF. CDR3 in DNA: TGTGCCTGGAGTGTGGCAGGGTTGGTTCAGCCCCAGCATTTT. The full variable domain, in which reference TRBV30 and TRBJ1-5 provide the parts outside the CDR3, is SQTIHQWPATLVQPVGSPLSLECTVEGTSNPNLYWYRQAAGRGLQLLFYSVGIGQISSEVPQNLSASRPQDRQFILSSKKLLLSDSGFYLCAWSVAGLVQPQHFGDGTRLSIL.

The chain carries TRBV5-1 and TRBJ2-7; TRBD1 aligns across 10 bases. The CDR3 has 14 amino acids. CDR1 is SGHRS, CDR2 YFSETQ, per germline. V dropped 5 bases and J dropped 2; count of bases not matched to a gene: 4. The CDR3 bases are TGCGCCAGCAGTTCCGGGACAGGGGCCTACGAGCAGTACTTC. This codes for CASSSGTGAYEQYF.

V gene TRBV5-4 combines with J gene TRBJ1-1; D gene uncertain. The CDR3 totals 13 residues. Germline CDR1 is SGHNT and CDR2 is YYREEE (reference sequence). Trimming stripped 3 bases from V and 2 bases from J, with 8 bases between. The CDR3 sequence is CASSSAVNTEAFF. In nucleotides, the CDR3 is TGTGCCAGCAGCTCCGCAGTAAACACTGAAGCTTTCTTT. Variable domain in full (rest from reference TRBV5-4 and TRBJ1-1): ETGVTQSPTHLIKTRGQQVTLRCSSQSGHNTVSWYQQALGQGPQFIFQYYREEENGRGNFPPRFSGLQFPNYSSELNVNALELDDSALYLCASSSAVNTEAFFGQGTRLTVV.

J is TRBJ1-3 and V is TRBV2; no clear D. This CDR3 region has 13 residues. The V gene lost 8 bases and the J gene lost 1 base, with 9 bases spanning the gap. Germline V gene data show CDR1 as SNHLY and CDR2 as FYNNEI. The DNA for the CDR3 is TGTGCCAGCGGCGGTACTTCTGGAAACACCATATATTTT. Its translation: CASGGTSGNTIYF.

The chain employs TRBV19 and TRBJ1-5, with D uncertain. The CDR3 runs 12 residues. V lost 1 base and J lost 14, with 12 bases in between. Germline values: CDR1 LNHDA, CDR2 SQIVND (reference sequence). The DNA for the CDR3 is TGTGCCAGTAGTATAGGCACCCCCTCTAAGCATTTT. Translated: CASSIGTPSKHF. Complete variable domain (other parts from reference TRBV19 and TRBJ1-5): DGGITQSPKYLFRKEGQNVTLSCEQNLNHDAMYWYRQDPGQGLRLIYYSQIVNDFQKGDIAEGYSVSREKKESFPLTVTSAQKNPTAFYLCASSIGTPSKHFGDGTRLSIL.

The chain employs TRBV6-1 and TRBJ1-2; D unresolved. V lost 3 bases, J lost 6 bases, and 14 bases lay in between. The CDR3 runs to 14 residues. Germline values: CDR1 MNHNS, CDR2 SASEGT. CDR3 region: CASSDVGGSDGYTF. The CDR3 DNA follows: TGTGCCAGCAGTGACGTCGGAGGGTCGGATGGCTACACCTTC.

The V gene is TRBV29-1, the J gene TRBJ2-1; 9 bases are shared with TRBD2. The ends lost 7 bases at V and 6 bases at J; junction bases unmatched: 1. CDR1 and CDR2 (germline): SQVTM, ANQGSEA. The CDR3 consists of 11 residues. As DNA, the CDR3 is TGCAGCGGGCGGGGGGGCAATGAGCAGTTCTTC. This translates into CSGRGGNEQFF.

In DNA, the CDR3 is TGTGCCAGCAGCTTAGGGACAGGGTTCCACGAGCAGTACTTC. Protein: CASSLGTGFHEQYF. The chain is built from TRBV7-6 and TRBJ2-7; 8 bases match TRBD1. The CDR3 runs to 14 residues. V gave up 1 base and J gave up 5 bases; unmatched junction bases: 4. Germline CDR1 reads SGHVS; CDR2 reads FNYEAQ.

The chain recombines TRBV4-1 with TRBJ2-7, with 15 bases identical to TRBD2. The CDR3 is made up of 20 amino acids. In germline, CDR1 is MGHRA, CDR2 YSYEKL. Germline trimming cut 1 base from V and 3 bases from J; bases unmatched to any gene: 13. The CDR3: CASSQAGIGLAGGKLYEQYF. CDR3 sequence (DNA): TGCGCCAGCAGCCAAGCCGGGATCGGACTAGCGGGGGGGAAGCTCTACGAGCAGTACTTC.

This sequence joins TRBV5-4 and TRBJ2-3, with 10 bases fitting TRBD2. From germline, CDR1 is SGHNT and CDR2 YYREEE (reference sequence). V was pared by 4 bases and J by 5 bases, with 10 bases of the junction left unmatched. The CDR3 runs 16 residues. Written as DNA, the CDR3 is TGTGCCAGCAGCCCGTACAGCGGGGGGGGTTTAGATACGCAGTATTTT. Its translation: CASSPYSGGGLDTQYF.

This clone occurred a few times. V is TRBV6-5 and J is TRBJ2-5; D gene ambiguous. Trimming removed 0 bases from V and 5 bases from J, with 4 bases in between. This CDR3 has 12 residues. CDR1 is MNHEY and CDR2 is SVGAGI in the germline V gene. Here the CDR3 reads CASSYSRETQYF. The CDR3 DNA reads as TGTGCCAGCAGTTACTCACGGGAGACCCAGTACTTC.

This chain connects TRBV2 to TRBJ2-7, with TRBD2 as a possible D gene (5 bases). Trimming left V 3 bases short and J 5 bases short, with 5 bases between. The CDR3 length is 11 residues. The V gene's germline CDR1 is SNHLY and CDR2 FYNNEI. CDR3 amino acids: CASSEEDEQYF. The DNA for the CDR3 is TGTGCCAGCAGTGAGGAGGACGAGCAGTACTTC.

CDR3 nucleotide sequence: TGTGCCAGCAGCCTCGGACAGTTTCAGCAGCCCCAGCATTTT. Its translation: CASSLGQFQQPQHF. The chain is built from TRBV5-5 and TRBJ1-5, with D possibly matching TRBD1 (6 bases). Trimming cost V 4 bases and J 7 bases, with 15 bases left between them. The length of the CDR3 is 14 residues. Germline V gene data show CDR1 as SGHKS and CDR2 as YYEKEE (reference sequence).

The rearrangement joins TRBV19 to TRBJ2-5; 8 bases agree with TRBD1. From germline, CDR1 is LNHDA and CDR2 SQIVND (reference sequence). V dropped 6 bases and J dropped 5; count of bases not matched to a gene: 11. This CDR3 has 15 residues. DNA for the CDR3: TGTGCCAGTAGCCACGGGACAGGCCGAGGGGAGACCCAGTACTTC. It translates to CASSHGTGRGETQYF.

The chain joins TRBV4-1 to TRBJ2-5, with a weak D call TRBD1 (7 bases). The germline V and J ends were trimmed by 4 bases and 5 bases, with 17 bases remaining between them. The CDR3 totals 15 residues. Germline V lookup: CDR1 MGHRA, CDR2 YSYEKL. Here the CDR3 DNA reads TGCGCCAGCAGCCCGGGAGAAGGAGGGGGCGAGACCCAGTACTTC. This encodes CASSPGEGGGETQYF.